Sequencing of this T cell receptor beta chain was carried out in a study of cytomegalovirus exposure and HLA in healthy donors. Findings and limits, study-wide: The majority of TCR sequences were rare, yet some public TCRs appeared in many donors. Within a later analysis, the majority of CMV-associated TCR beta chains appeared HLA-restricted. Specific recognition of CMV antigens was confirmed in vitro for a few chains (all CMV-associated).

With respect to this clone: Its matching antigen is unknown.

This CDR3 spans 14 amino acids. Trimming cost V 6 bases and J 4 bases, with 18 bases left between them. Germline loops: CDR1 SQVTM, CDR2 ANQGSEA. Use of 60 Vbeta and 13 Jbeta primers characterized the PCR. Data came from immunoSEQ multiplex PCR; TCRdb stores just in-frame clones and leaves some out. The sample holds about 110,000 clones, more than 70% seen once. Each donor was nominally healthy when sampled (though unrecorded immune exposures were likely). This clonotype was obtained from a man aged 45-65 years in good health and CMV-seronegative. This chain joins TRBV29-1 and TRBJ1-2; D is unclear. Sequencing was carried out using PBMCs. The chain's CDR3 is CSVSQERDVYGYTF. CDR3 sequence (DNA): TGCAGCGTCAGCCAAGAACGGGATGTCTATGGCTACACCTTC. The full variable domain, rest sourced from reference TRBV29-1 and TRBJ1-2, is SAVISQKPSRDICQRGTSLTIQCQVDSQVTMMFWYRQQPGQSLTLIATANQGSEATYESGFVIDKFPISRPNLTFSTLTVSNMSPEDSSIYLCSVSQERDVYGYTFGSGTRLTVV.